This is a list of T cell receptor beta chains from one sample in a study of cytomegalovirus exposure and HLA in healthy donors. TCRdb's table, derived via immunoSEQ multiplex PCR, lists solely in-frame clones and lacks some. The table records about 150,000 clones, around 79% of them present only once. Sequencing used PBMCs. The source of these receptors is a man in his late teens or twenties in good health and CMV-seronegative. Both conserved end residues are part of each CDR3. The order of the fields is V gene, clone size, J gene, D gene, CDR3 DNA, CDR3 protein. The D gene is left open where the match is weak. The size field is filled for only some rows; it gives once, few, many or a size class.

v_call: TRBV19; clone_size: .; j_call: TRBJ2-7; d_call: TRBD2; cdr3_nt: TGTGCCAGTAGTATAGATGGACTAGCGTCCGACGAGCAGTACTTC; cdr3_aa: CASSIDGLASDEQYF
v_call: TRBV29-1; clone_size: few; j_call: TRBJ1-5; d_call: TRBD1; cdr3_nt: TGCAGCGTCCCCCAGGGGGCTAAAAATCAGCCCCAGCATTTT; cdr3_aa: CSVPQGAKNQPQHF
v_call: TRBV14; clone_size: once; j_call: TRBJ1-2; d_call: TRBD1; cdr3_nt: TGTGCCAGCGGCGACAGGGGCGGAGGCTACACCTTC; cdr3_aa: CASGDRGGGYTF
v_call: TRBV7-2; clone_size: .; j_call: TRBJ1-2; d_call: TRBD1; cdr3_nt: TGTGCCAGCAGCCCCGGACAGGGTGAAGGCGGCTACACCTTC; cdr3_aa: CASSPGQGEGGYTF
v_call: TRBV10-3; clone_size: .; j_call: TRBJ1-1; d_call: TRBD1; cdr3_nt: TGTGCCATCACCGGGACAGGGGAGAACACTGAAGCTTTCTTT; cdr3_aa: CAITGTGENTEAFF
v_call: TRBV6-1; clone_size: .; j_call: TRBJ1-1; d_call: TRBD1; cdr3_nt: TGTGCCAGCCTACAGGGGGACACTGAAGCTTTCTTT; cdr3_aa: CASLQGDTEAFF
v_call: TRBV7-9; clone_size: .; j_call: TRBJ2-7; d_call: .; cdr3_nt: TGTGCCAGCAGCTTAGGGACTACTCCCTACGAGCAGTACTTC; cdr3_aa: CASSLGTTPYEQYF
v_call: TRBV7-9; clone_size: .; j_call: TRBJ1-4; d_call: TRBD1; cdr3_nt: TGTTCCAGCAGCCCCGGACAGGTTTATTCTAATGAAAAACTGTTTTTT; cdr3_aa: CSSSPGQVYSNEKLFF
v_call: TRBV7-8; clone_size: few; j_call: TRBJ2-7; d_call: .; cdr3_nt: TGTGCCACAAAGATAGCGGTGGTCGTCGGCGAGCAGTACTTC; cdr3_aa: CATKIAVVVGEQYF
v_call: TRBV9; clone_size: .; j_call: TRBJ1-2; d_call: TRBD1; cdr3_nt: TGTGCCAGCAGCGCTCCTCCGGGACAGGGGTGGTATGGCTACACCTTC; cdr3_aa: CASSAPPGQGWYGYTF
v_call: TRBV11-2; clone_size: few; j_call: TRBJ1-1; d_call: TRBD1; cdr3_nt: TGTGCCAGCAGCTTAGGCGCACGGACAGGGTGGATGAACACTGAAGCTTTCTTT; cdr3_aa: CASSLGARTGWMNTEAFF
v_call: TRBV11-2; clone_size: .; j_call: TRBJ2-1; d_call: TRBD2; cdr3_nt: TGTGCCAGCAGCCACCCCCGGGGCGGGAGGGGGGACAATGAGCAGTTCTTC; cdr3_aa: CASSHPRGGRGDNEQFF
v_call: TRBV18; clone_size: .; j_call: TRBJ2-3; d_call: .; cdr3_nt: TGTGCCAGCTCACCGACCGGGGGTGGCACAGATACGCAGTATTTT; cdr3_aa: CASSPTGGGTDTQYF
v_call: TRBV5-1; clone_size: .; j_call: TRBJ1-2; d_call: .; cdr3_nt: TGCGCCAGCAGCTTGTTATTAGGGGACTATGGCTACACCTTC; cdr3_aa: CASSLLLGDYGYTF
v_call: TRBV15; clone_size: few; j_call: TRBJ1-5; d_call: TRBD1; cdr3_nt: TGTGCCACCAGCACGGACAGGGGCGACTTCAATCAGCCCCAGCATTTT; cdr3_aa: CATSTDRGDFNQPQHF
v_call: TRBV7-8; clone_size: .; j_call: TRBJ2-7; d_call: TRBD2; cdr3_nt: TGTGCCAGCACTCTAGTGGGGTATAGCGGGTCTGGTGAGCAGTACTTC; cdr3_aa: CASTLVGYSGSGEQYF
v_call: TRBV7-9; clone_size: .; j_call: TRBJ1-4; d_call: .; cdr3_nt: TGTGCCAGCAGCTCGAGTGAAAAACTGTTTTTT; cdr3_aa: CASSSSEKLFF
v_call: TRBV2; clone_size: .; j_call: TRBJ2-1; d_call: TRBD2; cdr3_nt: TGTGCCAGCAGGCCGACTAGCGGGAGGGGGTCCTACAATGAGCAGTTCTTC; cdr3_aa: CASRPTSGRGSYNEQFF
v_call: TRBV27; clone_size: once; j_call: TRBJ2-3; d_call: .; cdr3_nt: TGTGCCAGCAGTTTATCCTACAGGAACACAGATACGCAGTATTTT; cdr3_aa: CASSLSYRNTDTQYF
v_call: TRBV30; clone_size: .; j_call: TRBJ1-1; d_call: .; cdr3_nt: TGTGCCTGGACGACAGGTAACACTGAAGCTTTCTTT; cdr3_aa: CAWTTGNTEAFF
v_call: TRBV7-2; clone_size: .; j_call: TRBJ1-2; d_call: TRBD1; cdr3_nt: TGTGCCAGCAGCCCGGACAGGGGCGGCGGCTACACCTTC; cdr3_aa: CASSPDRGGGYTF
v_call: TRBV9; clone_size: .; j_call: TRBJ2-7; d_call: TRBD2; cdr3_nt: TGTGCCAGCAGCGTAGAGGGACTAGCAAGCGAGCAGTACTTC; cdr3_aa: CASSVEGLASEQYF
v_call: TRBV28; clone_size: .; j_call: TRBJ1-5; d_call: TRBD1; cdr3_nt: TGTGCCAGCAGCCCCCCCACAGGGGGCGTAAGCGGCAATCAGCCCCAGCATTTT; cdr3_aa: CASSPPTGGVSGNQPQHF
v_call: TRBV6-1; clone_size: .; j_call: TRBJ2-5; d_call: TRBD2; cdr3_nt: TGTGCCAGCAGCGTTGGACTAGCGGGACAAGAGACCCAGTACTTC; cdr3_aa: CASSVGLAGQETQYF
v_call: TRBV16; clone_size: .; j_call: TRBJ1-1; d_call: .; cdr3_nt: TGTGCCAGCAGCTCCCATTTGGAGGCAGGCACTGAAGCTTTCTTT; cdr3_aa: CASSSHLEAGTEAFF
v_call: TRBV30; clone_size: .; j_call: TRBJ2-7; d_call: TRBD1; cdr3_nt: TGTGCCTGGAGGGACAGGGGGTACGAGCAGTACTTC; cdr3_aa: CAWRDRGYEQYF
v_call: TRBV5-1; clone_size: .; j_call: TRBJ1-4; d_call: .; cdr3_nt: TGCGCCAGCAGTAGGCAGGGTCCGAATGAAAAACTGTTTTTT; cdr3_aa: CASSRQGPNEKLFF
v_call: TRBV28; clone_size: .; j_call: TRBJ2-5; d_call: .; cdr3_nt: TGTGCCAGCCGAGGGGGTGGCGAGACCCAGTACTTC; cdr3_aa: CASRGGGETQYF
v_call: TRBV19; clone_size: .; j_call: TRBJ2-3; d_call: TRBD1; cdr3_nt: TGTGCCAGTAGTATTTGGACAGGCGATACGCAGTATTTT; cdr3_aa: CASSIWTGDTQYF
v_call: TRBV7-9; clone_size: .; j_call: TRBJ2-1; d_call: .; cdr3_nt: TGTTCCAGCAGCTCCCCTGGACAAGGGAATGAGCAGTTCTTC; cdr3_aa: CSSSSPGQGNEQFF
v_call: TRBV18; clone_size: .; j_call: TRBJ1-2; d_call: TRBD1; cdr3_nt: TGTGCCAGCTCTCGCTCTCCGGACAGGAACGCTTTTGTGGTCGGCTACACCTTC; cdr3_aa: CASSRSPDRNAFVVGYTF
v_call: TRBV11-2; clone_size: .; j_call: TRBJ2-7; d_call: .; cdr3_nt: TGTGCCAGCAGCTCCATTAACAGGATGGCGGACTACGAGCAGTACTTC; cdr3_aa: CASSSINRMADYEQYF
v_call: TRBV14; clone_size: .; j_call: TRBJ2-5; d_call: .; cdr3_nt: TGTGCCAGCAGCCAGCTTTGGAGGGAGACCCAGTACTTC; cdr3_aa: CASSQLWRETQYF
v_call: TRBV7-9; clone_size: .; j_call: TRBJ2-5; d_call: .; cdr3_nt: TGTGCCAGCAGCTCGGGGGTCCAGTACTTC; cdr3_aa: CASSSGVQYF
v_call: TRBV5-1; clone_size: .; j_call: TRBJ2-4; d_call: TRBD2; cdr3_nt: TGCGCCAACCAGACCGGGGGGACCAAAAACATTCAGTACTTC; cdr3_aa: CANQTGGTKNIQYF
v_call: TRBV18; clone_size: .; j_call: TRBJ2-5; d_call: .; cdr3_nt: TGTGCCAGCTCACCACCATGGGGCGGAGAGACCCAGTACTTC; cdr3_aa: CASSPPWGGETQYF
v_call: TRBV2; clone_size: .; j_call: TRBJ2-7; d_call: TRBD2; cdr3_nt: TGTGCCGGAAGCACGACTAGCAGGTACGAGCAGTACTTC; cdr3_aa: CAGSTTSRYEQYF
v_call: TRBV21-1; clone_size: .; j_call: TRBJ2-7; d_call: .; cdr3_nt: TGTGCCAGCAGCCTCCGATGGGGGACTAGCGGAGACGAGCAGTACTTC; cdr3_aa: CASSLRWGTSGDEQYF